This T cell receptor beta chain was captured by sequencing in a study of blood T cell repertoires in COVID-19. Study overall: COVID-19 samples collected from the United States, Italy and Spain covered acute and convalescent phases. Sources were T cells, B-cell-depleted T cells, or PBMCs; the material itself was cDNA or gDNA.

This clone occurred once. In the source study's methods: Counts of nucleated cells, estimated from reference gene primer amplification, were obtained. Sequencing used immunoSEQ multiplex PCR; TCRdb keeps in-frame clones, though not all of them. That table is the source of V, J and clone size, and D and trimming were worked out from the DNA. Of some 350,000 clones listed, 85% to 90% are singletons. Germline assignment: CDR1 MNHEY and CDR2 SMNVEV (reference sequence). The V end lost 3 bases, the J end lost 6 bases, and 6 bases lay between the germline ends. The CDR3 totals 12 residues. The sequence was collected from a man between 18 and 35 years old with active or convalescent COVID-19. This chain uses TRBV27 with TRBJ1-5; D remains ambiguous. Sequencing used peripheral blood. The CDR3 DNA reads TGTGCCAGCAGTTTCAGTGGTCAGCCCCAGCATTTT. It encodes CASSFSGQPQHF.